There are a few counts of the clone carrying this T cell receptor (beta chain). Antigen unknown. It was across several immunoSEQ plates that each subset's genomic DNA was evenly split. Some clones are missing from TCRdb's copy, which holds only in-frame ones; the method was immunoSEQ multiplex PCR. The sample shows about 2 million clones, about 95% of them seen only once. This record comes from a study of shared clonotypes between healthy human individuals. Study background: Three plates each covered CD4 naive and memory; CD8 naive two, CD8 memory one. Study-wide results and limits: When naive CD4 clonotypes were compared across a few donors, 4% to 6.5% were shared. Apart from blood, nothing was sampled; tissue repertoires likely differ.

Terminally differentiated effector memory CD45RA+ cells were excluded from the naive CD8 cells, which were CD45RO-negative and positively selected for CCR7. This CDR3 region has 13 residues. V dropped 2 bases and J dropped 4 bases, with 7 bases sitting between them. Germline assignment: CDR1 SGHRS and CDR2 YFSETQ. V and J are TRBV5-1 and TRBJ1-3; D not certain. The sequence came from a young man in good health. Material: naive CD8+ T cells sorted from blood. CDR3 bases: TGCGCCAGCAGCTTCGATCTCGGAAACACCATATATTTT. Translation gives CASSFDLGNTIYF.